These 10 T cell receptor beta chains share one sample of origin, sequenced in a study of spatial heterogeneity in lung cancer. Described time point: sample taken at primary tumor resection. Sequencing covered unsorted whole RNA taken from tumor, nontumor lung or frozen PBMC. TCRdb passed the 5' RACE reads through MiXCR, listing each CDR3 protein once. The repertoire holds 10,000 to 15,000 distinct CDR3 sequences, with 3.5% to 4.5% as singletons. The input for sequencing was PBMCs, taken at surgery. All receptors come from a male donor with early-stage non-small cell lung cancer.

This clonotype appeared a few times. A library made for alpha chains picked up this beta chain off target, so its size means little. The genes are TRBV27 and TRBJ2-1, with unresolved D. Deletions cut 0 bases from V and 0 bases from J, with 9 bases between. From germline, CDR1 is MNHEY and CDR2 SMNVEV (reference sequence). CDR3 length equals 16 residues. For the CDR3, the DNA is TGTGCCAGCAGTTTATCTATATTGAGCTCCTACAATGAGCAGTTCTTC. Its translation: CASSLSILSSYNEQFF.

This clonotype came up many times. The size of this beta chain means little, since it is a stray read in a library made for alpha chains. The rearrangement joins TRBV6-2 or TRBV6-3 to TRBJ2-3; D is tentatively TRBD1 or TRBD2 (6 bases each). The V end was cut by 1 base, the J end by 6 bases, with 17 bases between. Germline CDR1 and CDR2: MNHEY and SVGEGT. The CDR3 sequence is 16 residues long. The CDR3 nucleotides are TGTGCCAGCAGTTACTTCGGGGGCATGGGAGGCGATACGCAGTATTTT. Residues: CASSYFGGMGGDTQYF.

This clonotype was recorded many times. Being off target in a library aimed at alpha chains, this beta chain has a size of little meaning. The gene calls are TRBV5-6 and TRBJ1-3; D is unclear. CDR1 and CDR2 (germline): SGHDT, YYEEEE. This CDR3 region has 15 residues. V was cut by 2 bases and J by 4 bases, with 13 bases left in between. CDR3 region: CASSFRAPRGNTIYF. The CDR3 bases are TGTGCCAGCAGCTTTAGGGCCCCGAGGGGAAACACCATATATTTT.

There are many counts of this clonotype. The library was designed around alpha chains, so this beta chain is a stray read whose abundance carries little weight. This chain connects TRBV28 to TRBJ2-3; no clear D. CDR1 and CDR2 from the germline V gene are MDHEN and SYDVKM. The V end was cut by 8 bases, the J end by 1 base, with 10 bases between. This CDR3 comprises 13 residues. CDR3 coding DNA: TGTGCCAGCCTTCAAAGTGGCACAGATACGCAGTATTTT. This encodes CASLQSGTDTQYF.

About this clonotype itself: This beta chain is an off-target read within a library intended for alpha chains, so its frequency means little. The rearrangement uses TRBV11-2 and TRBJ2-7, with TRBD1 matching over 8 bases. V lost 4 bases, J lost 4 bases, and 12 bases stayed unmatched. The length of the CDR3 is 16 residues. Germline V CDR1 and CDR2: SGHAT, FQNNGV. Here the CDR3 DNA reads TGTGCCAGCAGCTCCCGGCACCGGGACAGGACGTACGAGCAGTACTTC. As protein: CASSSRHRDRTYEQYF. The full variable domain, with the rest looked up from reference TRBV11-2 and TRBJ2-7, is EAGVAQSPRYKIIEKRQSVAFWCNPISGHATLYWYQQILGQGPKLLIQFQNNGVVDDSQLPKDRFSAERLKGVDSTLKIQPAKLEDSAVYLCASSSRHRDRTYEQYFGPGTRLTVT.

At least ten counts were recorded for this clonotype. Being off target in a library aimed at alpha chains, this beta chain has a size of little meaning. This rearrangement joins TRBV28 to TRBJ2-7; TRBD1 or TRBD2 may be the D gene (5 bases each). The germline V and J ends were trimmed by 5 bases and 1 base, with 15 bases remaining between them. Germline V gene lookup returns CDR1 MDHEN and CDR2 SYDVKM. CDR3 length: 15 residues. The CDR3 DNA reads as TGTGCCAGCAGTACACCGGGACGGGATTCCTACGAGCAGTACTTC. Translation gives CASSTPGRDSYEQYF.

This clonotype has a count of ten or more. Within a library made for alpha chains, this beta chain is off target, and its count is uninformative. The CDR3: CASSPSGVPSYNEQFF. In DNA form, the CDR3 reads TGTGCCAGCTCCCCCTCGGGCGTCCCCTCCTACAATGAGCAGTTCTTC. This chain connects TRBV18 to TRBJ2-1, with D unresolved. Germline CDR1 reads KGHSH; CDR2 reads LQKENI. V lost 6 bases to trimming and J lost 0 bases, with 15 bases between them. The CDR3 loop spans 16 amino acids. Full variable domain (rest looked up from reference TRBV18 and TRBJ2-1): NAGVMQNPRHLVRRRGQEARLRCSPMKGHSHVYWYRQLPEEGLKFMVYLQKENIIDESGMPKERFSAEFPKEGPSILRIQQVVRGDSAAYFCASSPSGVPSYNEQFFGPGTRLTVL.

There are a few counts of this clonotype. This beta chain represents an off-target read in a library built for alpha chains; its size is of limited meaning. The rearrangement joins TRBV7-9 to TRBJ1-2; D is perhaps TRBD1 (5 bases). This CDR3 has 14 residues. Germline V gives CDR1 SEHNR, CDR2 FQNEAQ (reference sequence). The germline V and J ends were trimmed by 5 bases and 4 bases, with 14 bases remaining between them. CDR3 amino acids: CASSPSQVGYGYTF. The CDR3, as DNA: TGTGCCAGCAGCCCCTCACAGGTTGGCTATGGCTACACCTTC.

This clonotype was recorded at least ten times. With the library built for alpha chains, this beta chain is off target and its frequency is not meaningful. The gene calls are TRBV7-2 and TRBJ2-3, with 8 bases lining up with TRBD1. CDR1 SGHTA and CDR2 FQGNSA come from the germline V gene. The CDR3 has 17 amino acids. With 2 bases clipped from V and 4 bases from J, the junction kept 11 bases outside the gene matches. Here the CDR3 DNA reads TGTGCCAGCAGCTTAAGGGTCCGACAGGGGCCCGCAGATACGCAGTATTTT. This encodes CASSLRVRQGPADTQYF.

This clonotype was counted ten times or more. This beta chain is an unintended read in a library built for alpha chains; its size means little. The chain carries TRBV27 and TRBJ1-2, with 10 bases fitting TRBD1. CDR1 is MNHEY and CDR2 is SMNVEV in the germline V gene (reference sequence). V was clipped by 0 bases and J by 6 bases; unmatched bases: 1. This CDR3 has 14 residues. The CDR3 DNA is TGTGCCAGCAGTTTATCGGGACAGGGGAATGGCTACACCTTC. This gives the protein CASSLSGQGNGYTF.